In its sample, the clone carrying this T cell receptor beta chain was seen a few times. Its antigen remains unidentified. The germline V and J ends were trimmed by 2 bases and 0 bases, with 9 bases remaining between them. The CDR3 has 14 residues. Germline CDR1 GTSNPN, CDR2 SVGIG (reference sequence). The PCR was carried out with 60 Vbeta primers and 13 Jbeta primers. Measured with immunoSEQ multiplex PCR; TCRdb has only the in-frame clones, and not every one. There are approximately 69,000 clones in the sample; roughly 80% occur only once, and approximately 22% lies in the top ten. This sample stems from a study of cytomegalovirus exposure and HLA in healthy donors. For the study at large: Earlier results showed roughly 120 million unique TCR beta sequences derived from roughly 200 million T cells. Study-level findings and limits: Productive rates of about 87% or about 30% were seen for most TCR beta V segments in an earlier analysis. Further analysis was carried out later, and it showed several of the most significant clusters appearing linked to common viral pathogens.

This receptor was taken from a woman under 40 in good health and CMV-seropositive. This chain links TRBV30 with TRBJ2-3; tentative D call: TRBD2 (6 bases). Sequencing was performed on PBMCs. CDR3 sequence: CAWSPRGSTDTQYF. In DNA, the CDR3 is TGTGCCTGGAGTCCCCGGGGGAGCACAGATACGCAGTATTTT.